These T cell receptor beta chains were read from a single sample in a study of blood T cell repertoires in COVID-19. Libraries were prepared by immunoSEQ multiplex PCR; TCRdb keeps only in-frame clonotypes and omits some of them. The data show about 300,000 clones, roughly 90% seen once. Sequences were obtained from PBMCs or T cells enriched from blood (not recorded which). These receptor sequences come from a woman between 50 and 59 years old who had been exposed to COVID-19. Each CDR3 is given with its conserved first and last residue. D genes are given only for firm matches. Expanded clones are given a class, and other clones once, few, many or no size at all.

cdr3_nt: TGTGCCAGCAGCGGTAGCGGGGGGGCCTACAATGAGCAGTTCTTC; cdr3_aa: CASSGSGGAYNEQFF; clone_size: .; j_call: TRBJ2-1; v_call: TRBV9; d_call: TRBD2
cdr3_nt: TGTGCCAGCACGCAGGGGAAGGCTCAGCCCCAGCATTTT; cdr3_aa: CASTQGKAQPQHF; clone_size: .; j_call: TRBJ1-5; v_call: TRBV19; d_call: .
cdr3_nt: TGTGCCAGCAGCCGCGGGACAGGGAGGACAATCGGCCATCAGCCCCAGCATTTT; cdr3_aa: CASSRGTGRTIGHQPQHF; clone_size: .; j_call: TRBJ1-5; v_call: TRBV11-2; d_call: TRBD1
cdr3_nt: TGTGCCAGCAGTTTCCGCGAAGGGGCCGAGCAGTACTTC; cdr3_aa: CASSFREGAEQYF; clone_size: .; j_call: TRBJ2-7; v_call: TRBV28; d_call: .
cdr3_nt: TGTGCCAGCAGCCAAGATTCAGGCATGAACACTGAAGCTTTCTTT; cdr3_aa: CASSQDSGMNTEAFF; clone_size: .; j_call: TRBJ1-1; v_call: TRBV4-2; d_call: .
cdr3_nt: TGTGCCAGCAGCTCGGTGGAGAGATCCTACGAGCAGTACTTC; cdr3_aa: CASSSVERSYEQYF; clone_size: .; j_call: TRBJ2-7; v_call: TRBV7-2; d_call: .
cdr3_nt: TGCGCCAGCAGCCCAAGCGGGTCCCTGAATTCACCCCTCCACTTT; cdr3_aa: CASSPSGSLNSPLHF; clone_size: .; j_call: TRBJ1-6; v_call: TRBV5-1; d_call: .
cdr3_nt: TGCGCCAGCAGCTTGGGACAGGGGGCAAGGGGCTACACCTTC; cdr3_aa: CASSLGQGARGYTF; clone_size: .; j_call: TRBJ1-2; v_call: TRBV5-1; d_call: TRBD1
cdr3_nt: TGTGCCAGCAGCCAAGCACAGGGGGCGCAGTATTTT; cdr3_aa: CASSQAQGAQYF; clone_size: .; j_call: TRBJ2-3; v_call: TRBV3-1/TRBV3-2; d_call: TRBD1
cdr3_nt: TGTGCCAGTAGTATTTATAGCGGGGGTGTCTATGAGCAGTTCTTC; cdr3_aa: CASSIYSGGVYEQFF; clone_size: .; j_call: TRBJ2-1; v_call: TRBV19; d_call: TRBD2
cdr3_nt: TGTGCCACCAGCAGAGTCAAACGGGGACAGGAAGATGAGCAGTTCTTC; cdr3_aa: CATSRVKRGQEDEQFF; clone_size: .; j_call: TRBJ2-1; v_call: TRBV15; d_call: TRBD1
cdr3_nt: TGTGCCACCAGTGATTCGCTCAGGGGGCTTGGCGGGGAGCTGTTTTTT; cdr3_aa: CATSDSLRGLGGELFF; clone_size: .; j_call: TRBJ2-2; v_call: TRBV24-1; d_call: TRBD1
cdr3_nt: TGTGCCATCAGTGGGGCAACTAGCGGGGGTGCTGGTGAGCAGTTCTTC; cdr3_aa: CAISGATSGGAGEQFF; clone_size: .; j_call: TRBJ2-1; v_call: TRBV10-3; d_call: TRBD2
cdr3_nt: TGTGCCAGCAGCTTAGGGACAGGGCGGAGGGAGACCCAGTACTTC; cdr3_aa: CASSLGTGRRETQYF; clone_size: .; j_call: TRBJ2-5; v_call: TRBV11-2; d_call: TRBD1
cdr3_nt: TGCGCCAGCAGCTTGGAAATGGGAGAGGGTCTAGGCTACACCTTC; cdr3_aa: CASSLEMGEGLGYTF; clone_size: .; j_call: TRBJ1-2; v_call: TRBV5-1; d_call: .
cdr3_nt: TGTGCCAGTAGTGCCACCCTTGAGGGCTCCTACGAGCAGTACTTC; cdr3_aa: CASSATLEGSYEQYF; clone_size: .; j_call: TRBJ2-7; v_call: TRBV19; d_call: .
cdr3_nt: TGTGCCAGTAGTAGGGGACAGCTGAACACTGAAGCTTTCTTT; cdr3_aa: CASSRGQLNTEAFF; clone_size: .; j_call: TRBJ1-1; v_call: TRBV19; d_call: TRBD1
cdr3_nt: TGCAGCGTCACCCCCCGGGGGGGCTACACTGAAGCTTTCTTT; cdr3_aa: CSVTPRGGYTEAFF; clone_size: once; j_call: TRBJ1-1; v_call: TRBV29-1; d_call: .
cdr3_nt: TGTGCCAGCAGCTCGGGACATGGTGTCTCCTACGAGCAGTACTTC; cdr3_aa: CASSSGHGVSYEQYF; clone_size: once; j_call: TRBJ2-7; v_call: TRBV7-8; d_call: .
cdr3_nt: TGTGCCAGTACTAGCGGGGGGGCAAACGAGCAGTACTTC; cdr3_aa: CASTSGGANEQYF; clone_size: .; j_call: TRBJ2-7; v_call: TRBV18; d_call: TRBD2
cdr3_nt: TGTGCCAGCAGCCAAGTAGCCTATTTCGATACGCAGTATTTT; cdr3_aa: CASSQVAYFDTQYF; clone_size: .; j_call: TRBJ2-3; v_call: TRBV3-1/TRBV3-2; d_call: .
cdr3_nt: TGTGCCACCACAGCTTTCTCTGGGGCTACTAGCACAGATACGCAGTATTTT; cdr3_aa: CATTAFSGATSTDTQYF; clone_size: .; j_call: TRBJ2-3; v_call: TRBV15; d_call: .
cdr3_nt: TGTGCCAGCAGCAACCCTTTACAGGGGGCTAATGAAAAACTGTTTTTT; cdr3_aa: CASSNPLQGANEKLFF; clone_size: .; j_call: TRBJ1-4; v_call: TRBV21-1; d_call: .
cdr3_nt: TGCGCCAGCACCATATGGGCGTTTGAGGGTGGCTACACCTTC; cdr3_aa: CASTIWAFEGGYTF; clone_size: few; j_call: TRBJ1-2; v_call: TRBV4-1; d_call: .
cdr3_nt: TGTGCCAGCAGCCGTGGAGGGGGCGGGGATCAGCCCCAGCATTTT; cdr3_aa: CASSRGGGGDQPQHF; clone_size: .; j_call: TRBJ1-5; v_call: TRBV9; d_call: TRBD1
cdr3_nt: TGTGCCAGCAGCTCCAGTCGACAGGGGGCTACTGAAAAACTGTTTTTT; cdr3_aa: CASSSSRQGATEKLFF; clone_size: .; j_call: TRBJ1-4; v_call: TRBV5-4; d_call: TRBD1
cdr3_nt: TGTGCCAGACCGGGGGGACCGAAGAGGCCCTATAATTCACCCCTCCACTTT; cdr3_aa: CARPGGPKRPYNSPLHF; clone_size: .; j_call: TRBJ1-6; v_call: TRBV4-2; d_call: .
cdr3_nt: TGCGCCAGCAGTCGGGGACTAGCGGTCTACAATGAGCAGTTCTTC; cdr3_aa: CASSRGLAVYNEQFF; clone_size: .; j_call: TRBJ2-1; v_call: TRBV4-1; d_call: TRBD2
cdr3_nt: TGTGCCAGCAGCTTGGTGGGGGGTTCCTACAATGAGCAGTTCTTC; cdr3_aa: CASSLVGGSYNEQFF; clone_size: .; j_call: TRBJ2-1; v_call: TRBV5-4; d_call: .
cdr3_nt: TGTGCCAGCAGTTTATACTGGAACACTGAAGCTTTCTTT; cdr3_aa: CASSLYWNTEAFF; clone_size: .; j_call: TRBJ1-1; v_call: TRBV27; d_call: .
cdr3_nt: TGTGCCAGCAGCCAAGATATATCAGTAGCTAGCACAGATACGCAGTATTTT; cdr3_aa: CASSQDISVASTDTQYF; clone_size: .; j_call: TRBJ2-3; v_call: TRBV3-1/TRBV3-2; d_call: .
cdr3_nt: TGTGCCAGTACCCGAGGGGACAGCACCAATCAGCCCCAGCATTTT; cdr3_aa: CASTRGDSTNQPQHF; clone_size: once; j_call: TRBJ1-5; v_call: TRBV19; d_call: TRBD1
cdr3_nt: TGTGCTAGTGGTTTGTTCGCCGGGAGTAGCACAGATACGCAGTATTTT; cdr3_aa: CASGLFAGSSTDTQYF; clone_size: few; j_call: TRBJ2-3; v_call: TRBV12-5; d_call: .
cdr3_nt: TGTGCCAGCAGAAACAGGGGGATGGCCTATGGCTACACCTTC; cdr3_aa: CASRNRGMAYGYTF; clone_size: .; j_call: TRBJ1-2; v_call: TRBV6-5; d_call: TRBD1
cdr3_nt: TGTGCCAGCAGTTACTCTGCTAACTATGGCTACACCTTC; cdr3_aa: CASSYSANYGYTF; clone_size: .; j_call: TRBJ1-2; v_call: TRBV27; d_call: .
cdr3_nt: TGTGCCAGCAGTTACTCGCGGCAGACCTACGAGCAGTACTTC; cdr3_aa: CASSYSRQTYEQYF; clone_size: .; j_call: TRBJ2-7; v_call: TRBV6-5; d_call: .
cdr3_nt: TGTGCCAGCAGTTTAGGGACAAGCACACTAGCCAAAAACATTCAGTACTTC; cdr3_aa: CASSLGTSTLAKNIQYF; clone_size: .; j_call: TRBJ2-4; v_call: TRBV28; d_call: .
cdr3_nt: TGCGCCAGCAGCTGGGGGACTAGCGACAATGAGCAGTTCTTC; cdr3_aa: CASSWGTSDNEQFF; clone_size: .; j_call: TRBJ2-1; v_call: TRBV5-1; d_call: TRBD2
cdr3_nt: TGTGCCAGCAGCTTATCAGTGGGAAACACCATATATTTT; cdr3_aa: CASSLSVGNTIYF; clone_size: once; j_call: TRBJ1-3; v_call: TRBV7-2; d_call: .
cdr3_nt: TGTGCCAGCAGTTCCGACAGGATCAATCAGCCCCAGCATTTT; cdr3_aa: CASSSDRINQPQHF; clone_size: few; j_call: TRBJ1-5; v_call: TRBV2; d_call: .
cdr3_nt: TGCACCAGCAGAACCCACAGCAAAACAGGGAAGTCCAACTACGAGCAGTACTTC; cdr3_aa: CTSRTHSKTGKSNYEQYF; clone_size: .; j_call: TRBJ2-7; v_call: TRBV1; d_call: .
cdr3_nt: TGTGCCAGCACCTCCAGGGGGGACACAGATACGCAGTATTTT; cdr3_aa: CASTSRGDTDTQYF; clone_size: few; j_call: TRBJ2-3; v_call: TRBV7-9; d_call: .